These T cell receptor beta chains were read from a single sample in a study of blood T cells in healthy people across ages. TCRdb fed the 5' RACE reads into MiXCR, producing one record per CDR3 protein. This table has approximately 730,000 distinct CDR3 sequences, around 46% appearing once. The sequencing input was blood. The receptors derive from a woman in her sixties in good health. Each CDR3 is given with its conserved first and last residue.

j_call: TRBJ2-1
v_call: TRBV7-2
cdr3_aa: CASSSGTSGQEQFF

j_call: TRBJ2-1
v_call: TRBV11-2
cdr3_aa: CASSSPGLASHEQFF

j_call: TRBJ2-6
v_call: TRBV30
cdr3_aa: CACRDRISGANVLTF

j_call: TRBJ1-2
v_call: TRBV20-1
cdr3_aa: CSTREATGNYGYTF

j_call: TRBJ2-1
v_call: TRBV5-1
cdr3_aa: CASSGIGLAGGSYNEQFF

j_call: TRBJ2-1
v_call: TRBV20-1
cdr3_aa: CSARKGLAVGHNEQFF

j_call: TRBJ2-7
v_call: TRBV3-1
cdr3_aa: CASSQVVHEQYF

j_call: TRBJ1-5
v_call: TRBV9
cdr3_aa: CASSVAGHSNQPQHF

j_call: TRBJ2-1
v_call: TRBV20-1
cdr3_aa: CSARPGGSYNEQFF

j_call: .
v_call: TRBV20-1
cdr3_aa: CSARDLGQGSETQYF

j_call: TRBJ2-3
v_call: TRBV20-1
cdr3_aa: CSASRASGGTSTDTQYF

j_call: TRBJ2-5
v_call: TRBV29-1
cdr3_aa: CSGRITGGETQYF

j_call: TRBJ2-5
v_call: TRBV18
cdr3_aa: CASSPELTWETQYF

j_call: TRBJ2-6
v_call: TRBV7-3
cdr3_aa: CASSFRSSGANALTF

j_call: TRBJ2-5
v_call: TRBV27
cdr3_aa: CASSLVGSEQYF

j_call: TRBJ2-5
v_call: TRBV11-2
cdr3_aa: CASSLGTGWRETQYF

j_call: TRBJ1-6
v_call: TRBV2
cdr3_aa: CASSKSDGHNSPLHF

j_call: TRBJ2-1
v_call: TRBV6-6
cdr3_aa: CASKGHEVQYNEQFF

j_call: TRBJ2-7
v_call: TRBV7-2
cdr3_aa: CASSTGLAGAREQYF

j_call: TRBJ1-4
v_call: TRBV7-3
cdr3_aa: CASRGDRGEKLFF

j_call: TRBJ2-3
v_call: TRBV30
cdr3_aa: CALGQGQTGLAPDTQYF

j_call: TRBJ1-5
v_call: TRBV20-1
cdr3_aa: CSAGEKNQPQHF

j_call: TRBJ2-7
v_call: TRBV20-1
cdr3_aa: CSASLLAGGTYEQYF

j_call: TRBJ1-5
v_call: TRBV7-2
cdr3_aa: CASSARGCRGTQSPQHF

j_call: TRBJ2-7
v_call: TRBV20-1
cdr3_aa: CSARDGLGRVPYEQYF

j_call: TRBJ2-7
v_call: TRBV6-1
cdr3_aa: CASRPRPDSYEQYF

j_call: TRBJ2-7
v_call: TRBV7-2
cdr3_aa: CASSMNTYEQYF

j_call: TRBJ1-2
v_call: TRBV7-8
cdr3_aa: CASSLVFQDGVGYTF

j_call: TRBJ2-1
v_call: TRBV29-1
cdr3_aa: CSGSGAGGSEQFF

j_call: TRBJ2-5
v_call: TRBV29-1
cdr3_aa: CSVEAGQGRRGQYF

j_call: TRBJ2-7
v_call: TRBV14
cdr3_aa: CASSQRAEQYF

j_call: TRBJ2-7
v_call: TRBV6-1
cdr3_aa: CASSEEQGGNYEQYF

j_call: TRBJ1-5
v_call: TRBV7-6
cdr3_aa: CASSLGQGTNQPQHF

j_call: TRBJ2-7
v_call: TRBV6-1
cdr3_aa: CASVHQTDRRAEQYF

j_call: TRBJ2-1
v_call: TRBV3-1
cdr3_aa: CASSGRSGTLYNEQFF

j_call: TRBJ1-2
v_call: TRBV6-5
cdr3_aa: CASRPTVNYGYTF

j_call: TRBJ2-4
v_call: TRBV12-3/TRBV12-4
cdr3_aa: CASSLDTNIQYF

j_call: TRBJ2-6
v_call: TRBV9
cdr3_aa: CASSVAAAYYSGANVLTF

j_call: TRBJ2-3
v_call: TRBV5-6
cdr3_aa: CASTPWGGGAYTQYF

j_call: TRBJ1-5
v_call: TRBV12-3/TRBV12-4
cdr3_aa: CASSWGDRGLRQPQHF